This T cell receptor beta chain is from a study of metastatic and nonmetastatic thyroid tumors. This clone showed up many times. In germline, CDR1 is MNHNS, CDR2 SASEGT. Deletions cut 1 base from V and 5 bases from J, with 6 bases between. The CDR3 loop spans 14 amino acids. With MiXCR, TCRdb called clones anew from the PCR reads. The table includes roughly 71,000 clones, 18% detected once. Each patient came to thyroid surgery without any prior treatment (of any kind). The TCR was taken from a female donor with papillary thyroid cancer or a benign thyroid nodule (not recorded which). Some clones in this sample may be carry-over from other donors' samples. The source material was blood. The chain carries TRBV6-1 and TRBJ1-6; no firm D call. Written as DNA, the CDR3 is TGTGCCAGCAGTGAAGGAAGAGATAATTCACCCCTCCACTTT. It yields the protein CASSEGRDNSPLHF.